The sequence of this T cell receptor beta chain was determined in a study of T cells in Graves' hyperthyroidism and ophthalmopathy. Study details: Peripheral blood was obtained at initial diagnosis, preceding any treatment. The study, taken as a whole, reports: Ophthalmopathy prediction by the model preceded onset by a median approximately six months. In simple terms, a model built on 13 V-J features told ophthalmopathy apart from stable hyperthyroidism.

The V end was cut by 2 bases, the J end by 6 bases, with 10 bases between. Germline V CDR1 and CDR2: SEHNR, FQNEAQ (reference sequence). The CDR3 has 13 amino acids. Amplification targeted TCR beta CDR3 regions from RNA transcripts. First-round RT-PCR targeting the TCR CDR3 was performed with the HTBI primer set. TCRdb analysed the multiplex PCR reads with MiXCR anew, one entry per CDR3 protein. This sample carries about 400,000 distinct CDR3 sequences, approximately 13% of them seen once, and the ten largest clones take 5.3%. As to this clonotype: No antigen is known for it.

The gene calls are TRBV7-9 and TRBJ1-1, with a weak D call TRBD1 (5 bases). The TCR was taken from a woman between 18 and 29 years old with Graves' hyperthyroidism. The source material was blood. The CDR3 DNA follows: TGTGCCAGCAGCTTACTCAGGGCCCCTGAAGCTTTCTTT. The encoded protein is CASSLLRAPEAFF.